This T cell receptor (beta chain) emerged from a study of cytomegalovirus exposure and HLA in healthy donors. 60 Vbeta and 13 Jbeta primers were used in PCR. Produced via immunoSEQ multiplex PCR; TCRdb's table is partial and in-frame only. The sample carries 150,000 to 200,000 clones, approximately 86% recorded once. Germline V lookup: CDR1 SGDLS, CDR2 YYNGEE. The CDR3 totals 15 residues. After removal of 4 bases from V and 5 bases from J, the junction contained 4 bases not matched to a gene. The sample consisted of PBMCs. The chain combines TRBV9 with TRBJ2-2; 11 positions match TRBD2. The receptor comes from a woman aged 18 to 35 in good health and CMV-seronegative. In DNA form, the CDR3 reads TGTGCCAGCAGCTTTAGCGGGAGGGGTACCGGGGAGCTGTTTTTT. This translates into CASSFSGRGTGELFF.